Following are 15 T cell receptor beta chains from one sample sequenced in a study of Ad26.COV2.S vaccination and SARS-CoV-2 variants. Sequenced by immunoSEQ multiplex PCR; TCRdb stores in-frame clones only, minus some. Among about 440,000 clones listed, about 90% were seen once. Treatment reported: about 20 received Ad26.COV2.S at low or high dose, single or two shots; several received placebo; per-sample allocation not given. Sampling occurred on day 63 after the first vaccine or placebo injection. This specimen consisted of peripheral blood, obtained in a trial of Ad26.COV2.S vaccine versus placebo. These receptors came from a person between 18 and 65 years old who received the Ad26.COV2.S COVID-19 vaccine or a placebo.

The V gene is TRBV2, the J gene TRBJ1-1; D may be TRBD1 (5 bases). Trimming removed 2 bases at V and 5 bases at J, with 15 bases between. The germline gives CDR1 SNHLY, CDR2 FYNNEI. The CDR3 consists of 15 residues. CDR3 loop: CASSEYGGVRTEAFF. CDR3 sequence (DNA): TGTGCCAGCAGTGAATATGGGGGAGTCCGTACTGAAGCTTTCTTT.

The chain joins TRBV15 to TRBJ2-4; no clear D gene. Trimming shortened V by 2 bases and J by 7 bases, and 9 bases separated the two germline ends. Germline V gene data show CDR1 as LNHNV and CDR2 as YYDKDF (reference sequence). The CDR3 covers 13 residues. The DNA for the CDR3 is TGTGCCACCAGCAGACCGACTCTCAACATTCAGTACTTC. Translation gives CATSRPTLNIQYF.

The V call is TRBV27, the J call TRBJ1-5; TRBD1 agrees at 7 bases. Trimming at V came to 0 bases and at J to 4 bases, leaving 9 bases not matched to a gene. CDR1 and CDR2 (germline): MNHEY, SMNVEV (reference sequence). The CDR3 has 17 residues. The CDR3 spells CASSLSKRGRPNQPQHF. CDR3 bases: TGTGCCAGCAGTTTATCGAAGAGGGGGCGGCCTAATCAGCCCCAGCATTTT.

This clone has more than one count but fewer than ten. The CDR3 spells CATRLRYEQYF. DNA for the CDR3: TGTGCCACCCGGTTACGGTACGAGCAGTACTTC. This chain joins TRBV19 and TRBJ2-7; D gene unclear. The CDR3 sequence is 11 residues long. Trimming took off 10 bases at V and 4 bases at J, with 11 bases between the two ends. The germline V gene has CDR1 LNHDA and CDR2 SQIVND (reference sequence).

J is TRBJ1-2 and V is TRBV6-2 or TRBV6-3; D call uncertain. Germline V gives CDR1 MNHEY, CDR2 SVGEGT. V lost 2 bases, J lost 1 base, and 2 bases lay in between. CDR3 length equals 12 residues. Here the CDR3 reads CASSYGNYGYTF. CDR3 nucleotide sequence: TGTGCCAGCAGTTACGGTAACTATGGCTACACCTTC.

The V call is TRBV7-9, the J call TRBJ2-7, with TRBD2 matching 11 bases. The J segment lost 5 bases and the V segment lost 5 bases, leaving 20 bases of the junction unmatched. Germline CDR1 reads SEHNR; CDR2 reads FQNEAQ (reference sequence). The CDR3 is 19 amino acids. This CDR3 is CASSPDGTSGLFRVHEQYF. In DNA form, the CDR3 reads TGTGCCAGCAGCCCGGACGGGACTAGCGGACTCTTTAGGGTCCACGAGCAGTACTTC.

The gene calls are TRBV24-1 and TRBJ2-1; weak D call: TRBD2 (5 bases). Germline V lookup: CDR1 KGHDR, CDR2 SFDVKD. V dropped 6 bases and J dropped 0 bases, with 8 bases sitting between them. This CDR3 has 14 amino acids. The CDR3 sequence is CATSTRDSYNEQFF. In DNA form, the CDR3 reads TGTGCCACCAGTACTAGGGACTCCTACAATGAGCAGTTCTTC.

The chain couples TRBV19 to TRBJ2-1; 7 bases fit TRBD1. This CDR3 comprises 17 residues. The germline V gene has CDR1 LNHDA and CDR2 SQIVND (reference sequence). The V gene end was trimmed by 0 bases and the J gene end by 2 bases; junction bases not matched to a gene: 7. CDR3 nucleotide sequence: TGTGCCAGTAGTATAGAATTTGCACAGGGGACCTACAATGAGCAGTTCTTC. This sequence encodes CASSIEFAQGTYNEQFF.

This clone is a singleton in its sample. V is TRBV5-1 and J is TRBJ2-3; 10 nucleotides match TRBD2. The CDR3 is 17 residues long. Germline V gene lookup returns CDR1 SGHRS and CDR2 YFSETQ. V shed 5 bases, J shed 2 bases, and the junction held 11 bases outside the gene matches. The CDR3 DNA reads TGCGCCAGCAGTTACGGACTAGCGGAGCGGACCACAGATACGCAGTATTTT. It encodes CASSYGLAERTTDTQYF.

This sequence joins TRBV19 and TRBJ1-4, with TRBD1 matching over 9 bases. CDR1 LNHDA and CDR2 SQIVND come from the germline V gene (reference sequence). V was clipped by 9 bases and J by 0 bases; unmatched bases: 5. The CDR3 runs 15 residues. The DNA for the CDR3 is TGTGCCAGCCGGGACAGGGCTGCAACTAATGAAAAACTGTTTTTT. Translating gives CASRDRAATNEKLFF. The whole variable domain, filled in from reference TRBV19 and TRBJ1-4, reads DGGITQSPKYLFRKEGQNVTLSCEQNLNHDAMYWYRQDPGQGLRLIYYSQIVNDFQKGDIAEGYSVSREKKESFPLTVTSAQKNPTAFYLCASRDRAATNEKLFFGSGTQLSVL.

The rearrangement links TRBV27 to TRBJ2-7; TRBD2 is a possible D gene (5 bases). This CDR3 is built from 13 residues. The V and J ends lost 3 bases and 3 bases respectively, with 9 bases between them. Germline assignment: CDR1 MNHEY and CDR2 SMNVEV (reference sequence). The CDR3 bases are TGTGCCAGCAGTTTTAGGACTTACTACGAGCAGTACTTC. Its protein is CASSFRTYYEQYF.

The chain couples TRBV7-9 to TRBJ2-7; either TRBD1 or TRBD2 may fit D (5 bases each). The CDR3 runs 18 residues. CDR1 is SEHNR and CDR2 is FQNEAQ in the germline V gene (reference sequence). The germline V and J ends were trimmed by 0 bases and 1 base, with 19 bases remaining between them. The CDR3 loop reads CASSLAGWDGRSSYEQYF. In DNA form, the CDR3 reads TGTGCCAGCAGCTTAGCAGGATGGGACGGACGTTCATCCTACGAGCAGTACTTC.

As DNA, the CDR3 is TGTGCCATCAGGAGAACAGAGTATAATTCACCCCTCCACTTT. It specifies CAIRRTEYNSPLHF. The V call is TRBV10-3, the J call TRBJ1-6; no clear D. The CDR3 loop spans 14 amino acids. Germline V CDR1 and CDR2: ENHRY, SYGVKD. V gave up 6 bases and J gave up 4 bases, with 10 bases separating them.

This clone was detected only once. The CDR3 coding sequence is TGTGCCAGCAGCTTCGAAGAGAACACTGAAGCTTTCTTT. It encodes CASSFEENTEAFF. The chain recombines TRBV11-2 with TRBJ1-1; D is ambiguous. Deletions cut 3 bases from V and 1 base from J, with 6 bases between. The CDR3 loop spans 13 amino acids. CDR1 and CDR2 (germline): SGHAT, FQNNGV.

The chain combines TRBV14 with TRBJ2-3; TRBD2 agrees at 10 bases. The CDR3 runs to 15 residues. The ends lost 5 bases at V and 6 bases at J; junction bases unmatched: 8. CDR1 is SGHDN and CDR2 is FVKESK in the germline V gene. The CDR3 reads CASSSSGRATDTQYF. CDR3 bases: TGTGCCAGCAGCTCGAGCGGGAGGGCCACTGATACGCAGTATTTT.